This is a list of T cell receptor beta chains from one sample in a study of cytomegalovirus exposure and HLA in healthy donors. The assay was immunoSEQ multiplex PCR, and TCRdb's table has in-frame clones only and misses some. The table shows 150,000 to 200,000 clones, with 65% to 85% occurring only once. The sample was PBMCs. The receptors were sampled from a woman in her forties or fifties in good health and CMV-seropositive. Each CDR3 is given with its conserved first and last residue. A D gene is named only where the DNA matches it firmly. Clone size appears in some rows only: once, few, many, or a class for an expanded clone.

CDR3: CASSFGTGASYEQYF
DNA: TGTGCCAGCAGTTTCGGGACAGGAGCTTCCTACGAGCAGTACTTC
V: TRBV6-5
J: TRBJ2-7
size: NA
length: 15
D: TRBD1

CDR3: CASSVGTSAETQYF
DNA: TGTGCCAGCAGCGTTGGAACTAGTGCGGAGACCCAGTACTTC
V: TRBV9
J: TRBJ2-5
size: NA
length: 14
D: NA

CDR3: CASSPKLSSYEQYF
DNA: TGTGCCAGCAGCCCTAAACTTAGCTCCTACGAGCAGTACTTC
V: TRBV5-8
J: TRBJ2-7
size: NA
length: 14
D: NA

CDR3: CASSINRGSSYNEQFF
DNA: TGTGCCAGTAGTATTAATCGCGGGAGCTCCTACAATGAGCAGTTCTTC
V: TRBV19
J: TRBJ2-1
size: NA
length: 16
D: TRBD2

CDR3: CASSEITSGRGEQFF
DNA: TGTGCCAGCAGTGAAATAACTAGCGGGAGGGGGGAGCAGTTCTTC
V: TRBV25-1
J: TRBJ2-1
size: NA
length: 15
D: TRBD2

CDR3: CASSPRQGAAKAFF
DNA: TGTGCCAGCAGTCCGAGACAGGGGGCGGCTAAGGCTTTCTTT
V: TRBV28
J: TRBJ1-1
size: NA
length: 14
D: TRBD1

CDR3: CATSPGTGEDQPQHF
DNA: TGTGCCACCAGCCCGGGGACAGGGGAGGATCAGCCCCAGCATTTT
V: TRBV15
J: TRBJ1-5
size: once
length: 15
D: TRBD1

CDR3: CASSQDKGIPGGELFF
DNA: TGCGCCAGCAGCCAAGATAAGGGCATCCCGGGAGGGGAGCTGTTTTTT
V: TRBV4-3
J: TRBJ2-2
size: few
length: 16
D: NA

CDR3: CASSPRDRGQNNEKLFF
DNA: TGCGCCAGCAGCCCCCGGGACAGGGGGCAAAATAATGAAAAACTGTTTTTT
V: TRBV4-1
J: TRBJ1-4
size: NA
length: 17
D: TRBD1

CDR3: CASKISVSIATDTQYF
DNA: TGTGCCAGCAAGATAAGTGTCAGCATAGCCACAGATACGCAGTATTTT
V: TRBV4-2
J: TRBJ2-3
size: few
length: 16
D: NA

CDR3: CASSVTLAGQETQYF
DNA: TGTGCCAGCAGCGTCACGCTAGCGGGACAAGAGACCCAGTACTTC
V: TRBV7-9
J: TRBJ2-5
size: few
length: 15
D: TRBD2

CDR3: CASMGTTLSKAFF
DNA: TGTGCCAGTATGGGGACAACATTATCGAAAGCTTTCTTT
V: TRBV19
J: TRBJ1-1
size: NA
length: 13
D: NA

CDR3: CASSVVDRDTEAFF
DNA: TGTGCCAGCAGTGTAGTGGACAGGGACACTGAAGCTTTCTTT
V: TRBV6-1
J: TRBJ1-1
size: NA
length: 14
D: TRBD1

CDR3: CASSSGYYRGHGYTF
DNA: TGTGCCAGCAGCTCGGGATACTACAGGGGGCACGGCTACACCTTC
V: TRBV5-6
J: TRBJ1-2
size: NA
length: 15
D: TRBD1

CDR3: CASSLRSEIYEQYF
DNA: TGTGCCAGCAGTTTACGAAGCGAGATCTACGAGCAGTACTTC
V: TRBV27
J: TRBJ2-7
size: NA
length: 14
D: NA

CDR3: CASSLHGGGQVQNTEAFF
DNA: TGTGCCAGCAGCCTACACGGGGGGGGGCAGGTCCAGAACACTGAAGCTTTCTTT
V: TRBV21-1
J: TRBJ1-1
size: NA
length: 18
D: NA

CDR3: CASSDLAGGPDIPGREQYF
DNA: TGTGCCAGCAGTGACTTAGCGGGAGGTCCCGATATACCGGGGCGAGAGCAGTACTTC
V: TRBV2
J: TRBJ2-7
size: few
length: 19
D: TRBD2

CDR3: CASRTPGGASNQPQHF
DNA: TGTGCCAGCAGGACCCCAGGGGGCGCAAGCAATCAGCCCCAGCATTTT
V: TRBV7-2
J: TRBJ1-5
size: NA
length: 16
D: TRBD1

CDR3: CASSSNRGNTGELFF
DNA: TGTGCCAGCAGCTCCAACAGGGGTAACACCGGGGAGCTGTTTTTT
V: TRBV7-3
J: TRBJ2-2
size: NA
length: 15
D: TRBD1

CDR3: CASSDRLQETQYF
DNA: TGTGCCAGCAGCGACAGGCTGCAAGAGACCCAGTACTTC
V: TRBV7-3
J: TRBJ2-5
size: NA
length: 13
D: NA

CDR3: CASSYYTTYEQYF
DNA: TGTGCCAGCAGTTACTACACTACCTACGAGCAGTACTTC
V: TRBV6-5
J: TRBJ2-7
size: few
length: 13
D: NA

CDR3: CASTSGTGLNTEAFF
DNA: TGTGCCAGCACCTCCGGGACAGGACTGAACACTGAAGCTTTCTTT
V: TRBV6-5
J: TRBJ1-1
size: few
length: 15
D: TRBD1

CDR3: CASRSTGVGVWGYTF
DNA: TGTGCCAGCAGATCCACAGGGGTGGGGGTTTGGGGCTACACCTTC
V: TRBV28
J: TRBJ1-2
size: NA
length: 15
D: TRBD1

CDR3: CASSSRNTDTQYF
DNA: TGTGCCAGCAGCTCGCGGAACACAGATACGCAGTATTTT
V: TRBV13
J: TRBJ2-3
size: once
length: 13
D: NA

CDR3: CASSQGRSYEQYF
DNA: TGTGCCAGCAGTCAAGGGAGGTCCTACGAGCAGTACTTC
V: TRBV7-3
J: TRBJ2-7
size: once
length: 13
D: NA

CDR3: CASSQNFGGGTTDTQYF
DNA: TGCGCCAGCAGCCAAAACTTCGGCGGGGGGACCACAGATACGCAGTATTTT
V: TRBV4-3
J: TRBJ2-3
size: NA
length: 17
D: TRBD2